The TCR beta chain described here comes from a study of T cells in pancreatic ductal adenocarcinoma. Study findings and constraints: Unique clonotypes were about 8.2-fold more numerous in blood than in tumor. Blood clonality (roughly 0.07) did not differ significantly from tumor (roughly 0.11).

The J segment lost 5 bases and the V segment lost 0 bases, leaving 9 bases of the junction unmatched. CDR1 SGDLS and CDR2 YYNGEE come from the germline V gene. This CDR3 comprises 17 residues. Assay used: immunoSEQ multiplex PCR; TCRdb lists only in-frame clones, some missing. The data hold more than 85,000 clones, with about 95% observed a single time. In regard to this clone: No antigen is known for it.

The selected patients with pancreatic ductal adenocarcinoma had surgery but no neoadjuvant therapy. Sequencing input: PBMCs. The chain links TRBV9 to TRBJ2-2, with 8 bases that match TRBD2. The TCR sequence derives from a human donor with pancreatic ductal adenocarcinoma. CDR3 protein: CASSVGGGLGRTGELFF. The CDR3 bases are TGTGCCAGCAGCGTAGGGGGGGGACTAGGGCGGACCGGGGAGCTGTTTTTT.